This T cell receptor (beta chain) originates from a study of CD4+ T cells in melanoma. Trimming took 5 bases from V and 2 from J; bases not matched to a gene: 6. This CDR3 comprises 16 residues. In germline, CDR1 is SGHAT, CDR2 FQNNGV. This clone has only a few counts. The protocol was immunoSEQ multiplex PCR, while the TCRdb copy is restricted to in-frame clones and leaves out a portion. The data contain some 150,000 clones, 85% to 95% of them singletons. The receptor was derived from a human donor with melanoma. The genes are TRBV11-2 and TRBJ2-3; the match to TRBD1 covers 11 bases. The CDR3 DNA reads TGTGCCAGCAGCGTCCGGACAGGGGGCGACACAGATACGCAGTATTTT. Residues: CASSVRTGGDTDTQYF.